These T cell receptor beta chains were read from a single sample in a study of T-cell memory formation after mild COVID-19. TCRdb reprocessed the 5' RACE reads via MiXCR and lists one record per CDR3 protein. Among about 240,000 distinct CDR3 sequences, approximately 10% were seen once, and the ten largest hold 20% to 25%. The sequencing sample was made of PBMCs or a T cell subset sorted from them (not recorded which). Receptors originate from a man between 18 and 29 years old who had mild COVID-19 (a few samples of this study predate the infection). Cell type and time point are not known. Both conserved end residues are part of each CDR3. D genes are given only for firm matches. Only part of the rows carry a size: once, few, many, or a class if the clone is expanded.

clone_size j_call d_call v_call cdr3_nt cdr3_aa
few TRBJ2-3 - TRBV9 TGTGCCAGCAGCATCAGGGGTTTTCACACAGATACGCAGTATTTT CASSIRGFHTDTQYF
few TRBJ2-2 - TRBV5-1 TGCGCCAGCAGCCCGAGGTTAGACGGGGAGCTGTTTTTT CASSPRLDGELFF
few TRBJ1-2 TRBD1 TRBV5-1 TGCGCCAGCAGCCCGGGACAGGGAGTGACGTATGGCTACACCTTC CASSPGQGVTYGYTF
- TRBJ2-5 - TRBV14 TGTGCCAGCAGCCTGGTCTGGGGTACGAGAGAGACCCAGTACTTC CASSLVWGTRETQYF
many TRBJ2-2 - TRBV13 TGTGCCAGCAGCCTCCCTGGGGGGGAGCTGTTTTTT CASSLPGGELFF
- TRBJ2-5 TRBD2 TRBV7-7 TGTGCTAGCAGCTTGCTAGCGGGCCCCCAAGAGACCCAGTACTTC CASSLLAGPQETQYF
- TRBJ2-3 - TRBV20-1 TGCAGTGCTAGAGCCTTCTTCACAGATACGCAGTATTTT CSARAFFTDTQYF
few TRBJ2-1 - TRBV7-2 TGTGCCAGCAGCTTAATGGGGGCCCTCCCACGGGATGAGCAGTTCTTC CASSLMGALPRDEQFF
few TRBJ2-5 TRBD2 TRBV12-3/TRBV12-4 TGTGCCAGCGGGAGACTAGCGGGGTACCAAGAGACCCAGTACTTC CASGRLAGYQETQYF
few TRBJ2-5 TRBD1 TRBV6-5 TGTGCCAGCAGCCGATACAGGGGTCTCGGGTACCAAGAGACCCAGTACTTC CASSRYRGLGYQETQYF
few TRBJ1-1 TRBD1 TRBV20-1 TGCAGTGCTACCGGGACAGGGTCTTTCTTT CSATGTGSFF
- TRBJ1-5 - TRBV30 TGTGGCGCATCGGGGGATGGGAATCAGCCCCAGCATTTT CGASGDGNQPQHF
- TRBJ2-6 - TRBV6-2/TRBV6-3 TGTGCCAGCGGTCCGTTTAGGGGGAACGCTGGGGCCAACGTCCTGACTTTC CASGPFRGNAGANVLTF
- TRBJ2-1 - TRBV24-1 TGTGCCACCAGTGATTCCTCCGACGGGTACAGTGAGCAGTTCTTC CATSDSSDGYSEQFF
few TRBJ2-2 TRBD1 TRBV12-3/TRBV12-4 TGTGCCAGCAATCTCAGACAGGGGGGCAACCGGGAGCTGTTTTTT CASNLRQGGNRELFF
- TRBJ2-5 - TRBV5-4 TGTGCCAGCAGCCTAGGGCAGGCGACCCAGTACTTC CASSLGQATQYF
- TRBJ1-6 - TRBV20-1 TGCAGTGCTAGAGGGGGGGCAGTAAACTCACCCCTCCACTTT CSARGGAVNSPLHF
- TRBJ2-7 - TRBV2 TGTGCCAGCAGTGAAACTTGGGTCCACGAGCAGTACTTC CASSETWVHEQYF
- TRBJ1-4 - TRBV5-4 TGTGCCAGCAGCTTGGGGGGAAATGAAAAACTGTTTTTT CASSLGGNEKLFF
few TRBJ2-1 - TRBV3-1 TGTGCCAGCAGCCTCTCGGGACATAAGTCGTTCTTC CASSLSGHKSFF
few TRBJ1-1 - TRBV19 TGTGCCAGTAGTGGGACACTGAACACTGAAGCTTTCTTT CASSGTLNTEAFF
- TRBJ2-3 TRBD2 TRBV7-3 TGTGCCAGCAGCTACAGCGGGGTAGACGCAGATACGCAGTATTTT CASSYSGVDADTQYF
few TRBJ2-1 - TRBV5-1 TGCGCCAGTCGGTTAGGGCCACCCAATGAGCAGTTCTTC CASRLGPPNEQFF
many TRBJ2-5 - TRBV3-1 TGTGCCAGCAGCCGGGGGGGGCCCCAGTACTTC CASSRGGPQYF
- TRBJ2-3 - TRBV5-1 TGCGCCAGCAGCCCGAGTCAGTCGGGGACAGATACGCAGTATTTT CASSPSQSGTDTQYF
few TRBJ1-6 - TRBV6-5 TGTGCCAATCTCACAGCGGGGCTCAATTCACCCCTCCACTTT CANLTAGLNSPLHF
many TRBJ2-4 TRBD2 TRBV7-2 TGTGCCAGCAGCAGGGACTACGGGGCCAAAAACATTCAGTACTTC CASSRDYGAKNIQYF
few TRBJ2-4 TRBD2 TRBV4-1 TGCGCCAGCAGTGCTGGGACTAACAAAAACATTCAGTACTTC CASSAGTNKNIQYF
- TRBJ2-3 TRBD2 TRBV7-9 TGTGCCAGCAGCTCCGGGACTAGCGGCCGTATAGATACGCAGTATTTT CASSSGTSGRIDTQYF
few TRBJ2-6 - TRBV4-3 TGCGCCAGCAGCCAAGCTAGCTCTGGGGCCAACGTCCTGACTTTC CASSQASSGANVLTF
- TRBJ2-3 - TRBV20-1 TGCAGTGCTAGGACTCCGGTAGATACGCAGTATTTT CSARTPVDTQYF
- TRBJ1-3 - TRBV3-1 TGTGCCAGCAGCCAACCCGGAGGGGAGTTCCGGGCCCTACGGAACACCATATATTTT CASSQPGGEFRALRNTIYF
- TRBJ2-1 - TRBV11-3 TGTGCCAGCAGCTTAGCGGCCTGGGGGCTAAACTACAATGAGCAGTTCTTC CASSLAAWGLNYNEQFF
- TRBJ2-7 TRBD1 TRBV7-2 TGTGCCAGCAGTAGTATCTCCAGGGACAGGGCCTACGAGCAGTACTTC CASSSISRDRAYEQYF
few TRBJ2-3 - TRBV4-2 TGTGCCAGCAGCCAAGAGCTTAGGTCTGGGACAGATACGCAGTATTTT CASSQELRSGTDTQYF
many TRBJ2-7 - TRBV11-1 TGTGCCAGCAGCCCTCGGCTCTCCTACGAGCAGTACTTC CASSPRLSYEQYF
- TRBJ1-1 - TRBV3-1 TGTGCCAGCTTTAGTGATCGGGGCACTGAAGCTTTCTTT CASFSDRGTEAFF
- TRBJ2-7 TRBD1 TRBV5-5 TGTGCCAGCAGCTGGCTGGGGACAGGGTTACACGAGCAGTACTTC CASSWLGTGLHEQYF
few TRBJ2-5 TRBD2 TRBV6-2/TRBV6-3 TGTGCCAGCCGGGTGCACCAGCGGGGACAAGAGACCCAGTACTTC CASRVHQRGQETQYF
many TRBJ2-1 - TRBV23-1 TGCGCCAGCAGTCAATCGAAGGGTGAGCAGTTCTTC CASSQSKGEQFF
- TRBJ1-1 - TRBV6-5 TGTGCCAGCAGTTTCCGACAGCGGAACACTGAAGCTTTCTTT CASSFRQRNTEAFF
few TRBJ1-1 TRBD1 TRBV9 TGTGCCAGCAGCGCCCGGACAGGAGGAAAAGCTTTCTTT CASSARTGGKAFF
many TRBJ1-5 - TRBV20-1 TGCAGTGCTAGAGTGCTAGGACGGGAGGATCAGCCCCAGCATTTT CSARVLGREDQPQHF
few TRBJ1-1 - TRBV12-3/TRBV12-4 TGTGCCAGCAGTTTCGCGGGGCGATCCGAAGCTTTCTTT CASSFAGRSEAFF
few TRBJ2-5 TRBD2 TRBV5-1 TGCGCCAGCAGCTTGGTTCTAGCGGGGGGAGAGACCCAGTACTTC CASSLVLAGGETQYF
- TRBJ1-2 TRBD1 TRBV7-9 TGTGCCAGCAGTTCCCTTCCCGGGACAGGGGTTCGAGAGGGCTATGGCTACACCTTC CASSSLPGTGVREGYGYTF
- TRBJ2-1 - TRBV20-1 TGCAGTGTGTGGGGCGGTAGCTCCTACAATGAGCAGTTCTTC CSVWGGSSYNEQFF
- TRBJ2-1 - TRBV6-6 TGTGCCAGCAGCCCGACACATTACAATGAGCAGTTCTTC CASSPTHYNEQFF